Described below is a single T cell receptor beta chain sequence and its context. Its antigen is currently unknown. The germline V gene encodes CDR1 SGDLS and CDR2 YYNGEE. CDR3 length: 18 amino acids. V was trimmed by 0 bases and J by 2 bases, leaving 19 bases between them. The data stem from a study of shared clonotypes between healthy human individuals. Study conclusions and caveats: A small donor pool kept down the genetic and exposure-history diversity that was represented. A handful of donors held about 5.1% of naive CD4 clonotypes in common.

In the authors' methods: Filtering of immunoSEQ junctional sequences could not match full-length read filtering. Assay used: immunoSEQ multiplex PCR; TCRdb lists only in-frame clones, some missing. Clonal size and the V and J genes are those of that table, whereas D and trimming came from the DNA. This table has millions of clones, 90% to 95% appearing once. Specimen: naive CD4+ T cells sorted from blood. Subset indicated: CD45RA+ positively selected. The source is a man younger than 35 in good health. J is TRBJ2-3 and V is TRBV9; no clear D. DNA for the CDR3: TGTGCCAGCAGCGTAGATCCGAGTAGGTCTAACCCCACAGATACGCAGTATTTT. Translated, it gives CASSVDPSRSNPTDTQYF.